The source of this TCR beta chain is a study of neurological immune-mediated disorders. Germline V lookup: CDR1 SGHTA, CDR2 FQGNSA. Trimming stripped 0 bases from V and 2 bases from J, with 11 bases between. This CDR3 spans 15 amino acids. Each CDR3 protein is one row after TCRdb ran MiXCR on the 5' RACE reads. Among roughly 48,000 distinct CDR3 sequences, around 25% were seen once, and the ten largest hold 20% to 30%. The sequenced sample consisted of PBMCs. The chain links TRBV7-2 to TRBJ2-7, with TRBD2 as a possible D gene (5 bases). The receptor's source is a woman in her 70s in good health. CDR3 DNA: TGTGCCAGCAGCTTAGCGGTGGAGGCTACCTACGAGCAGTACTTC. Translated, it gives CASSLAVEATYEQYF.